This T cell receptor (beta chain) was identified in a study of persistence of HIV-infected CD4 T cells. As for the study in general: Suppressive ART had lasted a median of 8 years.

Findings and caveats of the study: TCR analyses could not target the rare provirus-carrying CMV-responding cells. Degenerate expanded CDR3beta sequences were enriched among CMV- and Gag-responding cells.

Stimulation used around 10 ug/mL lysate from CMV-infected fibroblasts. CD40L-negative CD69-negative CD45RO-high memory CD4+ T cells were sorted as populations depleted of antigen-responding cells. PBMCs were depleted of CD8+ T cells before stimulation. Germline lookup yields CDR1 LGHDT and CDR2 YNNKEL (reference sequence). Trimming removed 0 bases at V and 10 bases at J, with 19 bases between. This CDR3 region has 16 residues. The immunoSEQ assay was version 4, run in survey mode. The protocol was immunoSEQ multiplex PCR, while the TCRdb copy is restricted to in-frame clones and leaves out a portion. The table includes about 28,000 clones, approximately 78% detected once. A word on this clone: Its antigen is still unknown.

This TCR was recovered from an adult woman with HIV who was CMV-seropositive. The sample in question was CD4+ T cells sorted from PBMCs after roughly 18-hour stimulation, obtained from a patient who received antiretroviral therapy. V usage is TRBV3-1 (or the pseudogene TRBV3-2) and J usage is TRBJ2-1; D is unclear. The CDR3: CASSQDSLTPLEEQFF. CDR3 sequence (DNA): TGTGCCAGCAGCCAAGATTCCTTGACTCCTCTGGAGGAGCAGTTCTTC.